A selection of T cell receptor beta chains follows, all from one sample in a study of Ad26.COV2.S vaccination and SARS-CoV-2 variants. Sequencing was performed with immunoSEQ multiplex PCR; in TCRdb, only in-frame clones are kept and a portion is missing. The table includes about 440,000 clones, roughly 91% detected once. The sequencing here drew on peripheral blood, taken in a trial of Ad26.COV2.S vaccine versus placebo. These receptors all come from a person between 18 and 65 years old who received the Ad26.COV2.S COVID-19 vaccine or a placebo. Each CDR3 is given with its conserved first and last residue. The D gene is left open where the match is weak. Size is omitted from some rows. Given values are once, few, many or a class for expanded clones.

clone_size: NA; j_call: TRBJ2-1; v_call: TRBV15; d_call: NA; cdr3_nt: TGTGCCACCAGCAGATCCCCGGGACTCCTAGAGGGGAATGAGCAGTTCTTC; cdr3_aa: CATSRSPGLLEGNEQFF
clone_size: NA; j_call: TRBJ2-5; v_call: TRBV28; d_call: NA; cdr3_nt: TGTGCCAGCAGTTTATATGCGGGAACCGAGACCCAGTACTTC; cdr3_aa: CASSLYAGTETQYF
clone_size: once; j_call: TRBJ2-3; v_call: TRBV3-1/TRBV3-2; d_call: NA; cdr3_nt: TGTGCCAGCAGCCAAGATTTTATAGCGGCCTCCACAGATACGCAGTATTTT; cdr3_aa: CASSQDFIAASTDTQYF
clone_size: NA; j_call: TRBJ2-7; v_call: TRBV11-1; d_call: NA; cdr3_nt: TGTGCCAGCAGCCCCCGACTAGCCTACGAGCAGTACTTC; cdr3_aa: CASSPRLAYEQYF
clone_size: NA; j_call: TRBJ2-2; v_call: TRBV4-2; d_call: NA; cdr3_nt: TGTGCCAGCAGCCATCGCCAAAGGGTGGAGGGCGGGGAGCTGTTTTTT; cdr3_aa: CASSHRQRVEGGELFF
clone_size: NA; j_call: TRBJ1-2; v_call: TRBV19; d_call: TRBD1; cdr3_nt: TGTGCCAGTAGTCGACAGGGGGACTATGGCTACACCTTC; cdr3_aa: CASSRQGDYGYTF
clone_size: NA; j_call: TRBJ1-5; v_call: TRBV28; d_call: TRBD1; cdr3_nt: TGTGCCAGCAGCCATGGGGACAGGGGTTATCAGCCCCAGCATTTT; cdr3_aa: CASSHGDRGYQPQHF
clone_size: NA; j_call: TRBJ2-5; v_call: TRBV20-1; d_call: NA; cdr3_nt: TGCAGGGGGGACTTTCAAGAGACCCAGTACTTC; cdr3_aa: CRGDFQETQYF
clone_size: NA; j_call: TRBJ2-5; v_call: TRBV7-9; d_call: TRBD1; cdr3_nt: TGTGCCAGCAGCCTACCTGACAGGGGCCCCCAGGAGACCCAGTACTTC; cdr3_aa: CASSLPDRGPQETQYF
clone_size: NA; j_call: TRBJ2-1; v_call: TRBV7-2; d_call: NA; cdr3_nt: TGTGCCAGCAGCTTAATAGCTGGGCAGGGAGGCTACAATGAGCAGTTCTTC; cdr3_aa: CASSLIAGQGGYNEQFF
clone_size: NA; j_call: TRBJ1-2; v_call: TRBV5-6; d_call: NA; cdr3_nt: TGTGCCAGCAGCTCTTCTGCGCTGTTTAGCTACACCTTC; cdr3_aa: CASSSSALFSYTF
clone_size: NA; j_call: TRBJ2-1; v_call: TRBV6-5; d_call: NA; cdr3_nt: TGTGCCAGTACCGGGACGAGAGGCAATGAGCAGTTCTTC; cdr3_aa: CASTGTRGNEQFF
clone_size: NA; j_call: TRBJ1-1; v_call: TRBV10-3; d_call: NA; cdr3_nt: TGTGCCATCAGTGAGTCGGGCAGGGAGGGCGAAGCTTTCTTT; cdr3_aa: CAISESGREGEAFF
clone_size: NA; j_call: TRBJ1-2; v_call: TRBV10-3; d_call: NA; cdr3_nt: TGTGCCATCAGTGCCCACTATGGCTACACCTTC; cdr3_aa: CAISAHYGYTF
clone_size: NA; j_call: TRBJ2-5; v_call: TRBV12-3/TRBV12-4; d_call: NA; cdr3_nt: TGTGCCAGCAGCTATAGTGGGATGGAGACCCAGTACTTC; cdr3_aa: CASSYSGMETQYF
clone_size: once; j_call: TRBJ1-4; v_call: TRBV18; d_call: TRBD1; cdr3_nt: TGTGCCAGCTCCCGTCAAGGAGGGGGCGGTGAAAAACTGTTTTTT; cdr3_aa: CASSRQGGGGEKLFF
clone_size: NA; j_call: TRBJ1-5; v_call: TRBV28; d_call: NA; cdr3_nt: TGTGCCAGCAGGGCAGTAAGCAATCAGCCCCAGCATTTT; cdr3_aa: CASRAVSNQPQHF
clone_size: once; j_call: TRBJ1-5; v_call: TRBV3-1/TRBV3-2; d_call: NA; cdr3_nt: TGTGCCAGCAGCCAGACCGGGGGCAATCAGCCCCAGCATTTT; cdr3_aa: CASSQTGGNQPQHF
clone_size: NA; j_call: TRBJ1-3; v_call: TRBV7-9; d_call: TRBD1; cdr3_nt: TGTGCCAGCAGCCCCCGGACAGGGGGTGGAAACACCATATATTTT; cdr3_aa: CASSPRTGGGNTIYF
clone_size: NA; j_call: TRBJ2-5; v_call: TRBV18; d_call: NA; cdr3_nt: TGTGCCAGCTCACCATCGGGACGGCCCCAAGAGACCCAGTACTTC; cdr3_aa: CASSPSGRPQETQYF
clone_size: NA; j_call: TRBJ2-7; v_call: TRBV7-2; d_call: NA; cdr3_nt: TGTGCCAGCAGCTCGTACAGGGCAGGTCGGAGCGAGCAGTACTTC; cdr3_aa: CASSSYRAGRSEQYF
clone_size: NA; j_call: TRBJ2-1; v_call: TRBV7-2; d_call: TRBD2; cdr3_nt: TGTGCCAGCAGCCCCCCTTTAGCGGGAGGGAACAATGAGCAGTTCTTC; cdr3_aa: CASSPPLAGGNNEQFF
clone_size: once; j_call: TRBJ1-1; v_call: TRBV5-6; d_call: NA; cdr3_nt: TGTGCCAGTGGCACTGAAGCTTTCTTT; cdr3_aa: CASGTEAFF
clone_size: NA; j_call: TRBJ1-2; v_call: TRBV4-2; d_call: NA; cdr3_nt: TGTGCCAGCAGCCAAGATCTGGGGAACGGCTACACCTTC; cdr3_aa: CASSQDLGNGYTF
clone_size: once; j_call: TRBJ2-5; v_call: TRBV27; d_call: NA; cdr3_nt: TGTGCCAGCAGTTTCCTCGGGACTTCCATAGAGACCCAGTACTTC; cdr3_aa: CASSFLGTSIETQYF
clone_size: NA; j_call: TRBJ2-3; v_call: TRBV6-2/TRBV6-3; d_call: NA; cdr3_nt: TGTGCCAGCAGTGGGACCGAGGGTCGGTTAGATACGCAGTATTTT; cdr3_aa: CASSGTEGRLDTQYF
clone_size: NA; j_call: TRBJ2-7; v_call: TRBV28; d_call: NA; cdr3_nt: TGTGCCAGCAGTTTTTTACAGGGCTGGTTTAACGAGCAGTACTTC; cdr3_aa: CASSFLQGWFNEQYF
clone_size: NA; j_call: TRBJ2-3; v_call: TRBV19; d_call: TRBD1; cdr3_nt: TGTGCCAGTAGTAAACTAGGGGACAGGGAAGGCACAGATACGCAGTATTTT; cdr3_aa: CASSKLGDREGTDTQYF
clone_size: NA; j_call: TRBJ2-3; v_call: TRBV6-1; d_call: NA; cdr3_nt: TGTGCCAGCAGTGAAAACGGGAGTACAGATACGCAGTATTTT; cdr3_aa: CASSENGSTDTQYF
clone_size: NA; j_call: TRBJ2-2; v_call: TRBV7-2; d_call: TRBD1; cdr3_nt: TGTGCCAGCAGCATACCCGCGGGACAGGGCCCCGGGGAGCTGTTTTTT; cdr3_aa: CASSIPAGQGPGELFF
clone_size: NA; j_call: TRBJ2-7; v_call: TRBV19; d_call: TRBD1; cdr3_nt: TGTGCCAGTAGTTCAAGACAGGGCCTCGAGCAGTACTTC; cdr3_aa: CASSSRQGLEQYF
clone_size: NA; j_call: TRBJ2-7; v_call: TRBV19; d_call: TRBD1; cdr3_nt: TGTGCCAGTAGTGCTGGGGACAGCTCCTACGAGCAGTACTTC; cdr3_aa: CASSAGDSSYEQYF
clone_size: medium-sized; j_call: TRBJ2-7; v_call: TRBV15; d_call: NA; cdr3_nt: TGTGCCACCAGCAGTGCGGTAGCGCTCACCTACGAGCAGTACTTC; cdr3_aa: CATSSAVALTYEQYF
clone_size: NA; j_call: TRBJ2-1; v_call: TRBV18; d_call: NA; cdr3_nt: TGTGCCAGCTCACCCGCCCAGCGAAATGAGCAGTTCTTC; cdr3_aa: CASSPAQRNEQFF
clone_size: NA; j_call: TRBJ2-1; v_call: TRBV30; d_call: NA; cdr3_nt: TGTGCCTCCCTGGGGGGGGACAGAAATTACAATGAGCAGTTCTTC; cdr3_aa: CASLGGDRNYNEQFF
clone_size: NA; j_call: TRBJ2-1; v_call: TRBV5-4; d_call: TRBD1; cdr3_nt: TGTGCCAGCAGCCGGGACAGGGGTAACAATGAGCAGTTCTTC; cdr3_aa: CASSRDRGNNEQFF
clone_size: NA; j_call: TRBJ1-1; v_call: TRBV5-1; d_call: TRBD1; cdr3_nt: TGCGCCAGTTGGGACAGGGTGAACACTGAAGCTTTCTTT; cdr3_aa: CASWDRVNTEAFF
clone_size: NA; j_call: TRBJ2-7; v_call: TRBV5-4; d_call: TRBD1; cdr3_nt: TGTGCCAGCAGCTTTTGGGACAGGGTGAACGAGCAGTACTTC; cdr3_aa: CASSFWDRVNEQYF
clone_size: once; j_call: TRBJ1-2; v_call: TRBV4-1; d_call: NA; cdr3_nt: TGCGCCAGCAGCCAAGTGGGGTTTAGTTATGGCTACACCTTC; cdr3_aa: CASSQVGFSYGYTF
clone_size: NA; j_call: TRBJ2-5; v_call: TRBV28; d_call: NA; cdr3_nt: TGTGCCAGTTTGGGGGCGCGGGAGACCCAGTACTTC; cdr3_aa: CASLGARETQYF
clone_size: few; j_call: TRBJ2-3; v_call: TRBV2; d_call: NA; cdr3_nt: TGTGCCAGCAGTGAGGTCAGGTCAATACCCAGCACAGATACGCAGTATTTT; cdr3_aa: CASSEVRSIPSTDTQYF
clone_size: NA; j_call: TRBJ2-7; v_call: TRBV23-1; d_call: TRBD2; cdr3_nt: TGCGCCAGCACTCCGGGACTAGCGGGAGCCTGGGGCCTCGAGCAGTACTTC; cdr3_aa: CASTPGLAGAWGLEQYF
clone_size: NA; j_call: TRBJ1-3; v_call: TRBV21-1; d_call: NA; cdr3_nt: TGTGCCAGCAGCAAAGTTCCGCCATCAGGGTCGAGCCGAAACACCATATATTTT; cdr3_aa: CASSKVPPSGSSRNTIYF
clone_size: NA; j_call: TRBJ2-7; v_call: TRBV2; d_call: NA; cdr3_nt: TGTGCCAGCAGTGGGGGGACACAAACCTACGAGCAGTACTTC; cdr3_aa: CASSGGTQTYEQYF
clone_size: NA; j_call: TRBJ1-5; v_call: TRBV27; d_call: NA; cdr3_nt: TGTGCCAGCAGTCCAAGACCCCTTAAAGATCCCCAGCATTTT; cdr3_aa: CASSPRPLKDPQHF
clone_size: NA; j_call: TRBJ1-1; v_call: TRBV28; d_call: NA; cdr3_nt: TGTGCCAGCCGGGACACTGAAGCTTTCTTT; cdr3_aa: CASRDTEAFF
clone_size: NA; j_call: TRBJ2-3; v_call: TRBV19; d_call: NA; cdr3_nt: TGTGCCAGTAGTATAAGAAGGACAGTTAGCACAGATACGCAGTATTTT; cdr3_aa: CASSIRRTVSTDTQYF
clone_size: NA; j_call: TRBJ2-7; v_call: TRBV19; d_call: NA; cdr3_nt: TGTGCCAGTAGTAAGGGACCCCTCTTATCCTACGAGCAGTACTTC; cdr3_aa: CASSKGPLLSYEQYF
clone_size: NA; j_call: TRBJ1-2; v_call: TRBV28; d_call: NA; cdr3_nt: TGTGCCAGCAGTTTCGCGGTACGAGGCGGCTACACCTTC; cdr3_aa: CASSFAVRGGYTF
clone_size: once; j_call: TRBJ2-2; v_call: TRBV6-5; d_call: NA; cdr3_nt: TGTGCCAGCAGTTACGGGGGGAACACCGGGGAGCTGTTTTTT; cdr3_aa: CASSYGGNTGELFF
clone_size: NA; j_call: TRBJ2-1; v_call: TRBV5-4; d_call: NA; cdr3_nt: TGTGCCAGCAGCTTGGGACTAGGGGAGAATGAGCAGTTCTTC; cdr3_aa: CASSLGLGENEQFF